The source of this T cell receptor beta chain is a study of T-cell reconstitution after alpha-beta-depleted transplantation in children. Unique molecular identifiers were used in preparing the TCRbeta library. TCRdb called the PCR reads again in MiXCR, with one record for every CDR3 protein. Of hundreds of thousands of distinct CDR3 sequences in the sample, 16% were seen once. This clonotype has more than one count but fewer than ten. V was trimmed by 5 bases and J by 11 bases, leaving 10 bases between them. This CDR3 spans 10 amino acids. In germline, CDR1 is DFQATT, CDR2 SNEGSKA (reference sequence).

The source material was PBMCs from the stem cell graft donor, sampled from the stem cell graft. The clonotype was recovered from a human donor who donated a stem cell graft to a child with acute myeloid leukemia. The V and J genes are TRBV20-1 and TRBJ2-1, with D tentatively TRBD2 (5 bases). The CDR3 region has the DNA TGCAGTGCTTTCTGGGAGAAGCAGTTCTTC. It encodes CSAFWEKQFF.